This T cell receptor (beta chain) stems from a study of blood T cell repertoires in COVID-19. Study summary: The United States, Italy and Spain provided the acute and convalescent COVID-19 samples. PBMCs, B-cell-depleted T cells, or T cells were the source of the cDNA or gDNA that made up the material.

This clone was counted a few times. Germline V gene sequence: CDR1 SGHRS, CDR2 YFSETQ. V dropped 3 bases and J dropped 0 bases, with 11 bases sitting between them. The CDR3 has 15 residues. In the study's own analysis: Amplification of reference gene primers provided the estimated nucleated cell counts. Measured with immunoSEQ multiplex PCR; TCRdb has only the in-frame clones, and not every one. The V and J calls and the clone size are those of that table, but D and trimming were determined from the DNA. This repertoire shows 55,000 to 65,000 clones, roughly 88% found once; its top ten account for approximately 4.3%.

The chain combines TRBV5-1 with TRBJ2-3, with a tentative D call TRBD1 (6 bases). The specimen was peripheral blood. The clonotype originates from a man aged 55 to 70 with acute or convalescent COVID-19. The CDR3 sequence: CASSSGQLSTDTQYF. In nucleotides, the CDR3 is TGCGCCAGCAGCTCCGGACAGCTCAGCACAGATACGCAGTATTTT.